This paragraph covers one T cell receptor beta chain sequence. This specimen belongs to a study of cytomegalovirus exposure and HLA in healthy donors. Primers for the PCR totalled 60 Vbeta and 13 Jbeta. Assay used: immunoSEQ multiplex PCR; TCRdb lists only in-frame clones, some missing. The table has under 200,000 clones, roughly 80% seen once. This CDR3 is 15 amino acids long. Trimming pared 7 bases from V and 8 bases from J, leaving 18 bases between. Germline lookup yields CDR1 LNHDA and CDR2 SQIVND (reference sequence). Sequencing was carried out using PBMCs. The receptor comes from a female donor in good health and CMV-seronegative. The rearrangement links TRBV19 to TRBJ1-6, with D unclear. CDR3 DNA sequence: TGTGCCAGTACCCGGTCCCCGCTCGCGGATTCACCCCTCCACTTT. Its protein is CASTRSPLADSPLHF.